A selection of T cell receptor beta chains follows, all from one sample in a study of shared clonotypes between healthy human individuals. Sequencing used immunoSEQ multiplex PCR; TCRdb keeps in-frame clones, though not all of them. The table shows fewer than 850,000 clones, with approximately 96% occurring only once. Sequencing was carried out using naive CD8+ T cells sorted from blood. These receptors were collected from a man aged 25 to 45 in good health. CDR3s include the opening cysteine and the closing phenylalanine or tryptophan. A D gene is named only where the DNA matches it firmly. Only part of the rows carry a size: once, few, many, or a class if the clone is expanded.

d_gene,abundance,v_gene,j_gene,CDR3nt,CDR3aa
-,-,TRBV10-2,TRBJ1-1,TGCGCCAGCCTGGGGGGCACTGAAGCTTTCTTT,CASLGGTEAFF
-,-,TRBV7-9,TRBJ1-5,TGTGCCAGCAGTGAGGGGGGCCAGCCCCAGCATTTT,CASSEGGQPQHF
-,-,TRBV4-3,TRBJ2-1,TGCGCCAGCAGCCAAGTTTTTGCAGGGATTAGGGATGAGCAGTTCTTC,CASSQVFAGIRDEQFF
-,-,TRBV10-2,TRBJ2-7,TGCGCCAGCAGTGAGAGGGCCTACGAGCAGTACTTC,CASSERAYEQYF
-,once,TRBV7-2,TRBJ2-5,TGTGCCAGCAGCTTACTACCGTCGGATGACGAGCGGAGACAAGAGACCCAGTACTTC,CASSLLPSDDERRQETQYF
TRBD2,-,TRBV18,TRBJ2-1,TGTGCCAGCTCACCACGCACTAGCGGGAGAGCCTACAATGAGCAGTTCTTC,CASSPRTSGRAYNEQFF
-,-,TRBV4-3,TRBJ2-7,TGCGCCAGCAGCCAAGGTACTAGCACCGCCCACGAGCAGTACTTC,CASSQGTSTAHEQYF
TRBD2,-,TRBV7-9,TRBJ2-1,TGTGCCAGCAGCCACCCGGGACTAGCAATTGAGCAGTTCTTC,CASSHPGLAIEQFF
TRBD2,-,TRBV9,TRBJ2-3,TGTGCCAGCAGCGTAGCGGGGGGTTTAGCGGCCACAGATACGCAGTATTTT,CASSVAGGLAATDTQYF
TRBD2,-,TRBV7-8,TRBJ2-7,TGTGCCAGCAGCTTAGTTGCGGGAGGGGTCGAGCAGTACTTC,CASSLVAGGVEQYF
-,-,TRBV27,TRBJ2-7,TGTGCCAGCAGTTTAGGAGGGATCGCCTACGAGCAGTACTTC,CASSLGGIAYEQYF
-,-,TRBV2,TRBJ2-1,TGTGCCACCCAGGGTAATGAGCAGTTCTTC,CATQGNEQFF
-,-,TRBV13,TRBJ2-7,TGTGCCAGCAGAAGGGGGGGAGCCGAATACGAGCAGTACTTC,CASRRGGAEYEQYF
TRBD2,-,TRBV11-2,TRBJ2-2,TGTGCCAGCAGCTCCCTATCTAGCGGGGCGAACACCGGGGAGCTGTTTTTT,CASSSLSSGANTGELFF
-,-,TRBV28,TRBJ2-5,TGTGCAGCAGGGCCGGAGACCCAGTACTTC,CAAGPETQYF
TRBD2,-,TRBV28,TRBJ2-1,TGTGCCAGCAGTTTACTAGCGGGAGGGTACAATGAGCAGTTCTTC,CASSLLAGGYNEQFF
TRBD1,-,TRBV18,TRBJ1-3,TGTGCCAGCTCACCCACTATAATACTGGGACAGGGACACGGAAACACCATATATTTT,CASSPTIILGQGHGNTIYF
-,-,TRBV28,TRBJ1-5,TGTGCCAGCAGCCAGCTAGTCAGCTCGAATCAGCCCCAGCATTTT,CASSQLVSSNQPQHF
-,-,TRBV25-1,TRBJ2-1,TGTGCCAGCAGTCCCTTCGGTGTGAGGGACAATGAGCAGTTCTTC,CASSPFGVRDNEQFF
TRBD1,-,TRBV10-3,TRBJ2-2,TGTGCCATCAGCCAGGGGGATTACACCGGGGAGCTGTTTTTT,CAISQGDYTGELFF
-,-,TRBV27,TRBJ2-7,TGTGCCAGCAGACTTTACGCGGGAAGGACAACCTACGAGCAGTACTTC,CASRLYAGRTTYEQYF
TRBD2,-,TRBV7-8,TRBJ2-7,TGTGCCAGCAGCTTATTCCAGCGGGAGGCCCCAAACTACGAGCAGTACTTC,CASSLFQREAPNYEQYF
-,-,TRBV10-2,TRBJ2-2,TGCGCCAGCAGGGGGGATGCCCCGAACACCGGGGAGCTGTTTTTT,CASRGDAPNTGELFF
-,-,TRBV7-9,TRBJ2-1,TGTGCCAGCAGCTCCGTGACCCGGGACATAGGACTGGAGCAGTTCTTC,CASSSVTRDIGLEQFF
TRBD2,-,TRBV7-6,TRBJ2-1,TGTGCCAGCAGCCCACGGACTAGCGTGTACAATGAGCAGTTCTTC,CASSPRTSVYNEQFF